This record looks at one T cell receptor (beta chain) sequence and its context. Its antigen remains unidentified. The sample belongs to a study of T-cell reconstitution after alpha-beta-depleted transplantation in children. Preparation of the TCRbeta library was carried out with unique molecular identifiers. A single record per CDR3 protein comes from TCRdb applying MiXCR to the PCR reads. Among over 400,000 distinct CDR3 sequences listed, about 45% were seen once. Study-wide points: T-cell numbers and diversity, one year after transplant, stemmed largely from T cells that were newly produced.

Germline V CDR1 and CDR2: DFQATT, SNEGSKA (reference sequence). V lost 3 bases to trimming and J lost 5 bases, with 8 bases between them. The CDR3 runs to 12 residues. The sample consisted of PBMCs, taken before TCRalphabeta/CD19-depleted stem cell transplant. The clonotype originates from a girl under 10 years old with aplastic anemia, due to receive a stem cell transplant. This chain joins TRBV20-1 and TRBJ2-1; D remains ambiguous. This CDR3 is CSARASHNEQFF. CDR3 sequence (DNA): TGCAGTGCTAGGGCGTCCCACAATGAGCAGTTCTTC.